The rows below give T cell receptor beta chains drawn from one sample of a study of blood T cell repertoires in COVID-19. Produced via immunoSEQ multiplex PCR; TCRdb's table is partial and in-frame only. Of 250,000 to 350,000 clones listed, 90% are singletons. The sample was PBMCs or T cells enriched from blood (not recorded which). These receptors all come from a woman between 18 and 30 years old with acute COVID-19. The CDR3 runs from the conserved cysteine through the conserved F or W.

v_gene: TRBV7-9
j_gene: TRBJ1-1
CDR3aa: CASSLVVKGGGGHTEAFF

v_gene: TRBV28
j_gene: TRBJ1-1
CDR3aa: CASMSGQGDTEAFF

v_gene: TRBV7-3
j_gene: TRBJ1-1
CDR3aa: CASSRGEENTEAFF

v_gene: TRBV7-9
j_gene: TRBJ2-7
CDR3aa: CASSLVKSPYEQYF

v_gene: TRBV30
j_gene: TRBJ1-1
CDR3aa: CAWRDFPNTEAFF

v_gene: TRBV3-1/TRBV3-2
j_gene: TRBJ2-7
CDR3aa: CASSQATGEYYEQYF

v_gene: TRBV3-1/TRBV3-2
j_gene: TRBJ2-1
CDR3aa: CASSQDRVSYNEQFF

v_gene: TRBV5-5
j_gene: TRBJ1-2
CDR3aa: CASSYSGTGDYGYTF

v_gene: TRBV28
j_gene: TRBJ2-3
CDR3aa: CASSLGLAGSLSTQYF

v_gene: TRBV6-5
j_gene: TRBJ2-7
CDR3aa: CASSYRGGRAHGEQYF

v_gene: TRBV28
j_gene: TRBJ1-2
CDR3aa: CASTSGGGLNYGYTF

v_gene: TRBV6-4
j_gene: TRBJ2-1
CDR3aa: CASSPELAGYNEQFF

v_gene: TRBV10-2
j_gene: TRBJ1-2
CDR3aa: CASSADSANYGYTF

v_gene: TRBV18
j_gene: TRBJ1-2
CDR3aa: CASSPPGQGTYGYTF

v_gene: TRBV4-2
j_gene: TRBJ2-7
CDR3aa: CASSQWEAGVEQYF

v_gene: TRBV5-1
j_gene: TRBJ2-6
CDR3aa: CASTPGQGSSGANVLTF

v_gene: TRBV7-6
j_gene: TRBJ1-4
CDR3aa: CASSLGSNAGGALPTNEKLFF

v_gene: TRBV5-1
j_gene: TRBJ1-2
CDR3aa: CASSETGDNYGYTF

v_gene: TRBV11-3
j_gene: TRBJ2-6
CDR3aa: CASSPGQFGSGANVLTF

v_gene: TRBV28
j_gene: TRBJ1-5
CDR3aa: CASSEWDTSSNQPQHF

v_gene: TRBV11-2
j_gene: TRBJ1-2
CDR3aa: CASSSEQGWYGYTF

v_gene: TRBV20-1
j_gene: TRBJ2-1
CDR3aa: CSASRLANTEQFF

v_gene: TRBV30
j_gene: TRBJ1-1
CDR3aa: CASQTIIQNTEAFF

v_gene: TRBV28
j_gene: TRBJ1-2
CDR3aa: CASSLPGTSYGYTF

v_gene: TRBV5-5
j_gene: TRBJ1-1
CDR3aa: CASSSQGAEAFF

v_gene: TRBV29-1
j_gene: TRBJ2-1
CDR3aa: CSVDLNEQFF

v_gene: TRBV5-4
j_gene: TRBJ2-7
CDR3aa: CASTTAPGQRIYEQYF

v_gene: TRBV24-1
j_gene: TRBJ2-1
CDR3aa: CATSDLPTSGRTLGEQFF

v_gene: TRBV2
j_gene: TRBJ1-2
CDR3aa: CASSVLGAGYYGYTF

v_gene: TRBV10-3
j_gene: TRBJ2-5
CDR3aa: CAIRIQGEAETQYF

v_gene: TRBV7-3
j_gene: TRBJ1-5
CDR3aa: CASSLTSDQPQHF

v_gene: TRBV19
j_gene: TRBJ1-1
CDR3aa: CASSRQGARTEAFF

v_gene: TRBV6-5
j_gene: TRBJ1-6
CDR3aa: CASLLEANSPLHF

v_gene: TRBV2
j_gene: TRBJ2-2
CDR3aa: CASSWTGKVTGELFF

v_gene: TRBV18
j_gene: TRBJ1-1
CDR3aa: CASSPEGEGRVEAFF

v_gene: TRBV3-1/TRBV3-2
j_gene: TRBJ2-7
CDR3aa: CASSQESASYEQYF

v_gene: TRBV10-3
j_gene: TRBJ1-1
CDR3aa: CAITSSTGVILTEAFF